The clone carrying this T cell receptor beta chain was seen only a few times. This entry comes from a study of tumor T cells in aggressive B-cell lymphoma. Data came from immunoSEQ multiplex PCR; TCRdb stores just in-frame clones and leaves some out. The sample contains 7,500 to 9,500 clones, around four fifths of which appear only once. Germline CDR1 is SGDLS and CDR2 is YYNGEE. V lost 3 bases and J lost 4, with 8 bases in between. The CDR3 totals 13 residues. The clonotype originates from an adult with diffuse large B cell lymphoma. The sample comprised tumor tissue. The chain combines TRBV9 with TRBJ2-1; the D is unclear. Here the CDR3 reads CASSALEYNEQFF. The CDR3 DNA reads TGTGCCAGCAGCGCCCTCGAGTACAATGAGCAGTTCTTC.